The clone carrying this TCR beta chain was detected many times. The antigen is undetermined. Each ophthalmopathy patient scored at least 3 on the Clinical Activity Score and at least 4 on NOSPECS grade, with duration under 3 months. The CDR3 runs to 15 residues. Per germline, CDR1 WNHNN and CDR2 SYGVQD (reference sequence). The V end was cut by 5 bases, the J end by 0 bases, with 8 bases between. The source of the sample is a study of T cells in Graves' hyperthyroidism and ophthalmopathy. Overall study findings and caveats: Most clonotypes expanded in thyroid above 0.001 were likewise present in blood.

Regions amplified from RNA transcripts were the TCR beta CDR3 regions. TCR CDR3 underwent first-round RT-PCR with the HTBI primer set. TCRdb reprocessed the multiplex PCR reads via MiXCR and lists one record per CDR3 protein. The table lists about 370,000 distinct CDR3 sequences, roughly 15% of them singletons, with roughly a fifth in the top ten. This sequence originates from a woman in her fifties or sixties with Graves' ophthalmopathy. The rearrangement uses TRBV10-1 and TRBJ2-6, with D perhaps matching TRBD1 (5 bases). The sample consisted of blood. CDR3 sequence (DNA): TGCGCCAGCAGTCTCGACAGCTCTGGGGCCAACGTCCTGACTTTC. Its protein product is CASSLDSSGANVLTF.